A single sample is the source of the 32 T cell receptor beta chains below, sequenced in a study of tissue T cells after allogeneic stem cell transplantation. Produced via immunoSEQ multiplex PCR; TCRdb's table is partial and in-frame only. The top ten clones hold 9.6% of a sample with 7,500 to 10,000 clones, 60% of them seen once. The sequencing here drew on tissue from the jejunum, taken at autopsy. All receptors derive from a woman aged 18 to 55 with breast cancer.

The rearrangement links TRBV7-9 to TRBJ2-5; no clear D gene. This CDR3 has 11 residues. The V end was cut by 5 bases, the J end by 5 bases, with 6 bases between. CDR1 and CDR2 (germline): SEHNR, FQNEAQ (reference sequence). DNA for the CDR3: TGTGCCAGCAGCCCTCTGGAGACCCAGTACTTC. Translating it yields CASSPLETQYF.

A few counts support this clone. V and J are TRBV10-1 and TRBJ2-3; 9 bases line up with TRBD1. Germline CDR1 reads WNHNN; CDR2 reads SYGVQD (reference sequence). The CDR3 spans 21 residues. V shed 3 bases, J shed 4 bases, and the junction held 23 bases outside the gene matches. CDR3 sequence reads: CASSENYRGRLARACADTQYF. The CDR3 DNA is TGCGCCAGCAGTGAAAACTACAGGGGGCGTTTGGCGAGGGCTTGTGCAGATACGCAGTATTTT.

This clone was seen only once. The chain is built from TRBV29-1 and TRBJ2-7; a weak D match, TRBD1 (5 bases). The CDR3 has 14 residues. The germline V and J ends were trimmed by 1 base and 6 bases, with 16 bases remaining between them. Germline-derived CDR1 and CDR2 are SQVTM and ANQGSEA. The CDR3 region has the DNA TGCAGCGTTGAAGGCGACACAGGAATACCCGAGCAGTACTTC. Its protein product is CSVEGDTGIPEQYF.

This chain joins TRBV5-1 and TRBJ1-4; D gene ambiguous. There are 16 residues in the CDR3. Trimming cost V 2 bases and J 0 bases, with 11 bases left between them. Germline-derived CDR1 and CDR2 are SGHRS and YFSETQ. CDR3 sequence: CASSFFQDATNEKLFF. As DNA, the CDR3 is TGCGCCAGCAGCTTCTTCCAGGACGCAACTAATGAAAAACTGTTTTTT.

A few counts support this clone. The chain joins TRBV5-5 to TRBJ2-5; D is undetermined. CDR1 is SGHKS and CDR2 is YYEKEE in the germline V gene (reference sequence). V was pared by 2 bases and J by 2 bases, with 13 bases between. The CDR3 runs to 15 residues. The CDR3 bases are TGTGCCAGCAGCTTTAGGCCAGGCTATCAAGAGACCCAGTACTTC. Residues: CASSFRPGYQETQYF.

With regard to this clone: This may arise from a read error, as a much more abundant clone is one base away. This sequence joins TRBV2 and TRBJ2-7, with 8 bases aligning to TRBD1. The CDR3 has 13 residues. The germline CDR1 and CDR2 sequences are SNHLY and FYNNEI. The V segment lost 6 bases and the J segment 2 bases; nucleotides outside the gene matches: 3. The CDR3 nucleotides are TGTGCCAGCAGGCCGGACAGGGCCTACGAGCAGTACTTC. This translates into CASRPDRAYEQYF.

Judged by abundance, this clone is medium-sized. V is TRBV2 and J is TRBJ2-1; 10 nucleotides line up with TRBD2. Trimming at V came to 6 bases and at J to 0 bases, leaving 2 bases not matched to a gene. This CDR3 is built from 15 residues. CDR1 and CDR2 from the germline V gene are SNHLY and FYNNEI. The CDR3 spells CASRVAGGSYNEQFF. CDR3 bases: TGTGCCAGCAGGGTAGCGGGAGGCTCCTACAATGAGCAGTTCTTC.

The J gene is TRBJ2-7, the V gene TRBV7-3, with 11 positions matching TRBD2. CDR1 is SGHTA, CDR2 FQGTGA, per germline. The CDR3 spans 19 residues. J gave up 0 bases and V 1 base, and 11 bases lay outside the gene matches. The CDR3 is CASSLKGTSGGPSSYEQYF. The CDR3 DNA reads TGTGCCAGCAGCTTAAAGGGCACTAGCGGGGGACCGAGCTCCTACGAGCAGTACTTC.

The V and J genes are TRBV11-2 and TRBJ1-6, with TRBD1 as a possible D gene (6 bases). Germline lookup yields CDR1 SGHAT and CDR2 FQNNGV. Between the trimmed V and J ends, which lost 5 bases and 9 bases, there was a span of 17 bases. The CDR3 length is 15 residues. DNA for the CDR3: TGTGCCAGCAGCACGGACCAGGGGTATGCTTCACCCCTCCACTTT. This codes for CASSTDQGYASPLHF.

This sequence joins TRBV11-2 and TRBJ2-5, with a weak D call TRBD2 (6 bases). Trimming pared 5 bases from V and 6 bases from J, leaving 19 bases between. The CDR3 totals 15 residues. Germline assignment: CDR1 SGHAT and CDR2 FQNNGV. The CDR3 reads CASSPGPGVVKTQYF. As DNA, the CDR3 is TGTGCCAGCAGCCCGGGTCCGGGAGTAGTAAAGACCCAGTACTTC.

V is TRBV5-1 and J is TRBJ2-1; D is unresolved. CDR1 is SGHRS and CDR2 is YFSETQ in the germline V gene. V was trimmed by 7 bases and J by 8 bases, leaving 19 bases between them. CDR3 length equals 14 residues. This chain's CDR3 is CASRPGSRIDEQFF. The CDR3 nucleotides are TGCGCCAGCCGCCCCGGCAGCAGGATCGATGAGCAGTTCTTC.

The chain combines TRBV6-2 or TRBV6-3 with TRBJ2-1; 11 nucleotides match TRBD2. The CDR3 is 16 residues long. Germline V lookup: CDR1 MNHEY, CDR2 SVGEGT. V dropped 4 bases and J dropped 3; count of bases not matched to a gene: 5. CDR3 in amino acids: CASSSELAGVYNEQFF. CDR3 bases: TGTGCCAGCAGTTCCGAACTAGCGGGAGTCTACAATGAGCAGTTCTTC.

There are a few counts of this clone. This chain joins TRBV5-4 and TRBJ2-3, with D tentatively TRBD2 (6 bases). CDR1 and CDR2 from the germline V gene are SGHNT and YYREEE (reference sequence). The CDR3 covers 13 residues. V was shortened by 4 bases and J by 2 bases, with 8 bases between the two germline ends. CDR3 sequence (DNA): TGTGCCAGCAGCGGCGGGAACACAGATACGCAGTATTTT. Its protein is CASSGGNTDTQYF. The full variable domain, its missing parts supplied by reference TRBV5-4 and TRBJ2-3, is ETGVTQSPTHLIKTRGQQVTLRCSSQSGHNTVSWYQQALGQGPQFIFQYYREEENGRGNFPPRFSGLQFPNYSSELNVNALELDDSALYLCASSGGNTDTQYFGPGTRLTVL.

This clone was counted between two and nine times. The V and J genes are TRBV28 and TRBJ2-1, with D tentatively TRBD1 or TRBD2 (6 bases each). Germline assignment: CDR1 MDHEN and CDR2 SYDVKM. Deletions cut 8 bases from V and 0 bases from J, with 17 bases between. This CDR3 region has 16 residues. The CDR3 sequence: CASRRAGVSSYNEQFF. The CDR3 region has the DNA TGTGCCAGCCGGAGGGCAGGGGTCTCCTCCTACAATGAGCAGTTCTTC.

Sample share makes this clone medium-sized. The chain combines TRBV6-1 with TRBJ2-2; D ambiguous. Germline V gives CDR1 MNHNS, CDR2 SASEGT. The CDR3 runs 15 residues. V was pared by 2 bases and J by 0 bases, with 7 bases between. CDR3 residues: CASSESFPNTGELFF. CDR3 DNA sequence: TGTGCCAGCAGTGAAAGTTTCCCGAACACCGGGGAGCTGTTTTTT.

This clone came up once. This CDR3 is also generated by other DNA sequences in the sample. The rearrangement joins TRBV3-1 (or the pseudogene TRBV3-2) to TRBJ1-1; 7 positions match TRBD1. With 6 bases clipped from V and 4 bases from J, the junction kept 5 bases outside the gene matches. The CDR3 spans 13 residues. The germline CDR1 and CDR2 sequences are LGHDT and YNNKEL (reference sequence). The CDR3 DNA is TGTGCCAGCAGTCCTCAGGGGGGCACTGAAGCTTTCTTT. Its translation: CASSPQGGTEAFF.

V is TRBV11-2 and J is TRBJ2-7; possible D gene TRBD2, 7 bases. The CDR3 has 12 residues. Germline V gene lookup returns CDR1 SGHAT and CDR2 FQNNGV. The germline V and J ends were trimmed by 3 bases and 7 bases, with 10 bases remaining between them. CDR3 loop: CASSFEGGEQYF. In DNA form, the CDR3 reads TGTGCCAGCAGCTTTGAGGGGGGGGAGCAGTACTTC.

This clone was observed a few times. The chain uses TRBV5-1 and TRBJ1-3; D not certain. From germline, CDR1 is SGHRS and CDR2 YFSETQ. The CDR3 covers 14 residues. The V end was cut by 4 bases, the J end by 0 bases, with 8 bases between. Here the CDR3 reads CASSPGGSGNTIYF. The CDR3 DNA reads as TGCGCCAGCAGCCCCGGCGGCTCTGGAAACACCATATATTTT.

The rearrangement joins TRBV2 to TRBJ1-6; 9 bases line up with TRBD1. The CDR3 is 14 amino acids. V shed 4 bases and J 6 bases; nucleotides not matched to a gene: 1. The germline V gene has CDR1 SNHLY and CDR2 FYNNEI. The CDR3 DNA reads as TGTGCCAGCAGTGTACAGGGGGCTAATTCACCCCTCCACTTT. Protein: CASSVQGANSPLHF.

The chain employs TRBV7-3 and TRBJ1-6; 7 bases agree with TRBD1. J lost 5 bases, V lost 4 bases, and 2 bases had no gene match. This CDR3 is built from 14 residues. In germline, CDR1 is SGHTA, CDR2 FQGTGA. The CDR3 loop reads CASSYGTDNSPLHF. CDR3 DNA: TGTGCCAGCAGCTACGGGACAGATAATTCACCCCTCCACTTT.

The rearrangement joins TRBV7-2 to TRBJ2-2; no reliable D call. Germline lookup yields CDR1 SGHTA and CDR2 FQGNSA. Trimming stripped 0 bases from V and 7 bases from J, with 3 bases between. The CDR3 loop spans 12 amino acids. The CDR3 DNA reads TGTGCCAGCAGCTTAGCGATCGGGGAGCTGTTTTTT. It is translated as CASSLAIGELFF.

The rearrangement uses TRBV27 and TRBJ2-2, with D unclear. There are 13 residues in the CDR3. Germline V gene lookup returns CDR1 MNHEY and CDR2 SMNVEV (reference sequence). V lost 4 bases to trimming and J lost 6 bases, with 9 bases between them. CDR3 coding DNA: TGTGCCAGCAGTTCCGAAAGGGCCGGGGAGCTGTTTTTT. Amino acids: CASSSERAGELFF.

Here the CDR3 reads CASSQTLGENIQYF. DNA for the CDR3: TGTGCCAGCAGCCAAACCCTAGGCGAGAACATTCAGTACTTC. The chain combines TRBV5-4 with TRBJ2-4, with unresolved D. Germline values: CDR1 SGHNT, CDR2 YYREEE (reference sequence). This CDR3 is 14 amino acids long. The V and J ends lost 4 bases and 7 bases respectively, with 15 bases between them.

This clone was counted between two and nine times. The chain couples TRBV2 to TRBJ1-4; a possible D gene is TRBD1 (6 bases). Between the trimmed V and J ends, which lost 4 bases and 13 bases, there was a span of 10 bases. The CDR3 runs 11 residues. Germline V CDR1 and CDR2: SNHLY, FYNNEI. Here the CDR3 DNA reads TGTGCCAGCAGTGGGGGGCTGGGACTGTTTTTT. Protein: CASSGGLGLFF.

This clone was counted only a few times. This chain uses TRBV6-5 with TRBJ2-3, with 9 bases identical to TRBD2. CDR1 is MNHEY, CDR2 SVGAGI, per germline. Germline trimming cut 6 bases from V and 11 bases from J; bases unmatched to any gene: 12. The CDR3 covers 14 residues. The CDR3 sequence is CASRLLRLAGMQYF. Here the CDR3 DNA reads TGTGCCAGCAGACTCCTCAGGCTAGCGGGGATGCAGTATTTT.

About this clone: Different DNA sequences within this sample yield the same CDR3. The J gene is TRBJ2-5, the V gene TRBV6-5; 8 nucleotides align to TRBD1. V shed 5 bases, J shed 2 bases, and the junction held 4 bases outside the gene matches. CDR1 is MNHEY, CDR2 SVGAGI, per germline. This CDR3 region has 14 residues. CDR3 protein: CASSTTGGQETQYF. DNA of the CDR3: TGTGCCAGCAGTACAACAGGGGGTCAAGAGACCCAGTACTTC.

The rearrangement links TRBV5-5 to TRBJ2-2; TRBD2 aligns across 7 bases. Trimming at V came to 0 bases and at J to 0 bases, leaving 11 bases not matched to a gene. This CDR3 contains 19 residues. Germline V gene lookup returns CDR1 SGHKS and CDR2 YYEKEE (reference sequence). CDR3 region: CASSLANGGRFANTGELFF. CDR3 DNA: TGTGCCAGCAGCTTGGCGAACGGGGGGAGATTCGCGAACACCGGGGAGCTGTTTTTT.

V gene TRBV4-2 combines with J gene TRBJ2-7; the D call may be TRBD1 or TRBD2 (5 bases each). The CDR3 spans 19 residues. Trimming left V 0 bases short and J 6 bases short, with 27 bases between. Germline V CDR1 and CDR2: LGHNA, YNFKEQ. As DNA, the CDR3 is TGTGCCAGCAGCCAAGATAAGCGCATGGGACGGCAGGACCCATGCGAGCAGTACTTC. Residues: CASSQDKRMGRQDPCEQYF.

This chain's CDR3 is CASSVLTWGTQYF. CDR3 bases: TGTGCCAGCAGTGTCCTCACGTGGGGGACCCAGTACTTC. The V gene is TRBV12-3 or TRBV12-4, the J gene TRBJ2-5, with D unclear. Trimming removed 5 bases from V and 7 bases from J, with 14 bases in between. This CDR3 comprises 13 residues.

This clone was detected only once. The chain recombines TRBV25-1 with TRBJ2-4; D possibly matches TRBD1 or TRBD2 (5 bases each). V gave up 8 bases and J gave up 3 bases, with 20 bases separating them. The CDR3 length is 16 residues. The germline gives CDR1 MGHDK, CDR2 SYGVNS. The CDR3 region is CASLLQGVFHKNIQYF. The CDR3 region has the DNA TGTGCCAGCCTGCTCCAGGGAGTCTTTCACAAAAACATTCAGTACTTC.

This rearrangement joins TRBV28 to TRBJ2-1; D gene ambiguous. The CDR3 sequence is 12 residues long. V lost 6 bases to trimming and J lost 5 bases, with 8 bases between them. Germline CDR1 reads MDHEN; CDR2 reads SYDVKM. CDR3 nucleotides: TGTGCCAGCAGGATTGCCGACAATGAGCAGTTCTTC. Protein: CASRIADNEQFF.

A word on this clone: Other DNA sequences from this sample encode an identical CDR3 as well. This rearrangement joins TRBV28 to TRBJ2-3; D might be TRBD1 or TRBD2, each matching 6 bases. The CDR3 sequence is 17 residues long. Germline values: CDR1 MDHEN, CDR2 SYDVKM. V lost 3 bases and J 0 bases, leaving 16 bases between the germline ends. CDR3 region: CASSLPLTGTSTDTQYF. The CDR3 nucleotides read TGTGCCAGCAGTTTGCCCCTAACAGGGACTAGCACAGATACGCAGTATTTT.